A single sample is the source of the 11 T cell receptor beta chains below, sequenced in a study of circulating CD8 cells and anti-PD-1 response in melanoma. Each library started from around 15 ng of total RNA using the QIAseq Immune Repertoire TCR panel. One entry per CDR3 protein results from TCRdb running MiXCR on the reads. The sample gives over a hundred distinct CDR3 sequences, roughly 10% of which show up once; roughly half is in the top ten. Four subsets defined by PD-1 and/or TIGIT were sorted from live CD3+CD8+TCRalphabeta+ cells. The specimen was CD8+ T cells from PBMCs, collected at baseline or after one month of anti-PD-1 therapy (not recorded which). These receptor sequences come from a human donor with melanoma.

This clonotype is deemed large (0.1 to 1%). The J gene is TRBJ1-5, the V gene TRBV14; D call uncertain. The V and J ends lost 2 bases and 1 base respectively, with 6 bases between them. The CDR3 is made up of 14 amino acids. CDR1 and CDR2 from the germline V gene are SGHDN and FVKESK. For the CDR3, the DNA is TGTGCCAGCAGCCAATTCGAAAGCAATCAGCCCCAGCATTTT. Translation gives CASSQFESNQPQHF.

By share, this clonotype counts as large. The CDR3 is CSAGRDLNIQYF. In DNA form, the CDR3 reads TGCAGTGCAGGGCGAGACTTAAACATTCAGTACTTC. V is TRBV20-1 and J is TRBJ2-4; D is ambiguous. Looked up from germline, CDR1 is DFQATT and CDR2 is SNEGSKA (reference sequence). Between the trimmed V and J ends, which lost 6 bases and 6 bases, there was a span of 12 bases. The CDR3 covers 12 residues.

J is TRBJ2-2 and V is TRBV12-5, with no clear D. The CDR3 runs 15 residues. Germline values: CDR1 LGHNT, CDR2 FRNRAP. As DNA, the CDR3 is TGTGCCAGCACGCCCCTGGACCTATACACCGGGGAGCTGTTTTTT. Translation gives CASTPLDLYTGELFF.

This clonotype qualifies as large. The J gene is TRBJ2-1, the V gene TRBV2; possibly TRBD1 for D (5 bases). Germline V CDR1 and CDR2: SNHLY, FYNNEI. This CDR3 is 14 amino acids long. Trimming cost V 4 bases and J 0 bases, with 7 bases left between them. This CDR3 reads CASSVDSSYNEQFF. DNA for the CDR3: TGTGCCAGCAGTGTCGACAGCTCCTACAATGAGCAGTTCTTC. Supplemented by reference TRBV2 and TRBJ2-1, the full variable domain reads EPEVTQTPSHQVTQMGQEVILRCVPISNHLYFYWYRQILGQKVEFLVSFYNNEISEKSEIFDDQFSVERPDGSNFTLKIRSTKLEDSAMYFCASSVDSSYNEQFFGPGTRLTVL.

This clonotype is deemed large (0.1 to 1%). The chain links TRBV9 to TRBJ2-2; D is ambiguous. Trimming left V 0 bases short and J 5 bases short, with 14 bases between. The CDR3 consists of 16 residues. Germline V CDR1 and CDR2: SGDLS, YYNGEE. In DNA, the CDR3 is TGTGCCAGCAGCGTAGGAAGGGTGCGAAGGACCGGGGAGCTGTTTTTT. Amino acid sequence: CASSVGRVRRTGELFF. The variable domain in full, completed from reference TRBV9 and TRBJ2-2, reads DSGVTQTPKHLITATGQRVTLRCSPRSGDLSVYWYQQSLDQGLQFLIQYYNGEERAKGNILERFSAQQFPDLHSELNLSSLELGDSALYFCASSVGRVRRTGELFFGEGSRLTVL.

By sample fraction, this clonotype is large. The chain couples TRBV12-3 or TRBV12-4 to TRBJ1-5; unclear D gene. Trimming cost V 6 bases and J 5 bases, with 20 bases left between them. CDR3 length: 16 residues. The CDR3 protein is CASRPRWRTDYQPQHF. The CDR3 DNA is TGTGCCAGCAGGCCCCGGTGGAGGACGGACTATCAGCCCCAGCATTTT.

This clonotype is large in the sample. The CDR3 bases are TGTGCCAGCTCACCAAATGATTACGAGCAGTACTTC. Its protein product is CASSPNDYEQYF. The chain combines TRBV18 with TRBJ2-7; D remains ambiguous. Trimming cost V 2 bases and J 4 bases, with 6 bases left between them. Germline V gene sequence: CDR1 KGHSH, CDR2 LQKENI. This CDR3 region has 12 residues.

In its sample, this clonotype is large. In nucleotides, the CDR3 is TGTGCCAGCAGTGACGGGGGATCTGGAAACACCATATATTTT. Protein product: CASSDGGSGNTIYF. V gene TRBV2 combines with J gene TRBJ1-3; TRBD1 might be the D (5 bases). The germline V gene has CDR1 SNHLY and CDR2 FYNNEI. The germline V and J ends were trimmed by 3 bases and 1 base, with 7 bases remaining between them. This CDR3 has 14 amino acids.

This clonotype is large. The rearrangement joins TRBV7-3 to TRBJ2-1; 11 bases are a match to TRBD2. J gave up 3 bases and V 4 bases, and 14 bases lay outside the gene matches. Germline loops: CDR1 SGHTA, CDR2 FQGTGA. The CDR3 extends over 19 amino acids. For the CDR3, the DNA is TGTGCCAGCAGCTCACCCGTTAGGGATAGCGGGGGGGACTACAATGAGCAGTTCTTC. Translation gives CASSSPVRDSGGDYNEQFF.

By share of the sample, this clonotype is medium-sized. This chain joins TRBV2 and TRBJ1-6; the D is unclear. The V end lost 2 bases, the J end lost 0 bases, and 8 bases lay between the germline ends. Germline lookup yields CDR1 SNHLY and CDR2 FYNNEI. The CDR3 runs to 16 residues. The DNA of the CDR3 is TGTGCCAGCAGTGAAAGTAGGAGCTCCTATAATTCACCCCTCCACTTT. As protein: CASSESRSSYNSPLHF.

Judged by abundance, this clonotype is medium-sized. This chain uses TRBV20-1 with TRBJ2-2; no clear D. The ends were cut back, 0 bases at V and 3 bases at J, with 11 bases in the middle. There are 15 residues in the CDR3. Germline-derived CDR1 and CDR2 are DFQATT and SNEGSKA (reference sequence). The CDR3 coding sequence is TGCAGTGCTAGAGATTTGGGTAGGGACACCGGGGAGCTGTTTTTT. Its translation: CSARDLGRDTGELFF.